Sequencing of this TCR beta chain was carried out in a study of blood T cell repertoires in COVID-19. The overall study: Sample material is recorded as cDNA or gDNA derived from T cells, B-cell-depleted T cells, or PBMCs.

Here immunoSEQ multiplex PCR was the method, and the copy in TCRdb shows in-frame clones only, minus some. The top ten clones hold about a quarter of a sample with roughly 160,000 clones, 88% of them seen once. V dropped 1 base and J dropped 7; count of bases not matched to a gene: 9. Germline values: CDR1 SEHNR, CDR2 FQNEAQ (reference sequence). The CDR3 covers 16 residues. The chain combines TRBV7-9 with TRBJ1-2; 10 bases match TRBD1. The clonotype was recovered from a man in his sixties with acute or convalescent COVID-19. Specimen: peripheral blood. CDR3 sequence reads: CASSLEGDRGRGGYTF. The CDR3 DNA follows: TGTGCCAGCAGCTTAGAGGGGGACAGGGGAAGAGGTGGCTACACCTTC. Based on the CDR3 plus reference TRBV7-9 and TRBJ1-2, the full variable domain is DTGVSQNPRHKITKRGQNVTFRCDPISEHNRLYWYRQTLGQGPEFLTYFQNEAQLEKSRLLSDRFSAERPKGSFSTLEIQRTEQGDSAMYLCASSLEGDRGRGGYTFGSGTRLTVV.